This TCR beta chain stems from a study of post-analysis software for immune sequencing data. The overall study: Disease trajectories encompassed relapsing-remitting, secondary progressive and progressive-relapsing multiple sclerosis.

General study results and limits: Controls had significantly higher normalized Chao1 diversity than multiple sclerosis patients. Samples sharing a preparation batch grouped tightly together when assessed by F measure. A few TRBV segments occurring more often in patients than controls included TRBV5-6, TRBV5-1 and TRBV20-1.

Prepared libraries of TCR beta cDNA carried unique molecular identifiers. Approximately 500,000 cDNA molecules were obtained from around 1 to 10 million T cells. TCRdb processed the PCR reads anew with MiXCR; each CDR3 protein has one entry. Of more than 350,000 distinct CDR3 sequences listed, about 39% are singletons. A remark on this clonotype: Its target is unknown.

Germline CDR1 reads SGHRS; CDR2 reads YFSETQ. The CDR3 length is 13 residues. V was cut by 5 bases and J by 5 bases, with 13 bases left in between. The chain combines TRBV5-1 with TRBJ1-2, with no clear D. This clonotype was obtained from a girl aged 2 to 9 with multiple sclerosis. The source material was blood. CDR3 loop: CASRLDVEYGYTF. The CDR3 nucleotides are TGCGCCAGCAGACTAGACGTCGAGTATGGCTACACCTTC.